This T cell receptor beta chain is drawn from a study of read filtering for tumor transcriptome and immune sequencing. This clonotype showed up many times. Trimming took off 8 bases at V and 13 bases at J, with 21 bases between the two ends. Germline CDR1 and CDR2: SNHLY and FYNNEI. This CDR3 is 14 amino acids long. Molecular barcoded adaptors covering alpha/delta and beta/gamma chains were used on 400 ng RNA. TCRdb reprocessed the reads with MiXCR, giving one entry per CDR3 protein. The sample has about 40,000 distinct CDR3 sequences; about 11% are singletons. This sequence joins TRBV2 and TRBJ1-6; tentatively, D is TRBD1 (5 bases). The clonotype originates from a donor aged 40 or over with multiple myeloma. Specimen: a population of CD138-negative cells sorted from bone marrow. Written as DNA, the CDR3 is TGTGCCAGCCTACTCGAAGAGGGGTTGGAGCCCCTCCACTTT. It specifies CASLLEEGLEPLHF.